What follows describes a single T cell receptor beta chain. An end of the junction differs from the germline gene, which may be a read error. This sample stems from a study of cytomegalovirus exposure and HLA in healthy donors. Both 60 Vbeta primers and 13 Jbeta primers went into the PCR. Method: immunoSEQ multiplex PCR; TCRdb's copy keeps in-frame clones and lacks some. The sample has some 140,000 clones, 79% seen once. The germline V gene has CDR1 SEHNR and CDR2 FQNEAQ (reference sequence). This CDR3 spans 18 amino acids. Sequencing used PBMCs. The source is a man younger than 35 in good health and CMV-seronegative. This chain joins TRBV7-9 and TRBJ2-1; 14 bases agree with TRBD2. Here the CDR3 reads CSSSLARTSGGTYNEQFF. DNA for the CDR3: TGTTCCAGCAGCTTAGCTCGGACTAGCGGGGGGACCTACAATGAGCAGTTCTTC.